This TCR beta chain was recovered during a study of shared clonotypes between healthy human individuals. Background on the study: Used for every donor were three CD4 naive, three CD4 memory, two CD8 naive and one CD8 memory plate. Findings and limits, study-wide: It was the non-shared clonotypes that had lower generation probabilities than clonotypes shared by all four donors. A generally larger estimated richness was seen in naive subsets than in memory subsets.

Assay used: immunoSEQ multiplex PCR; TCRdb lists only in-frame clones, some missing. The sample has just over 2,000,000 clones, 85% to 95% seen once. Of note for this clone: The antigen is unknown.

Terminally differentiated effector memory CD45RA+ cells were left out of the naive CD8 fraction, which was CD45RO-negative and positively selected for CCR7. V was shortened by 4 bases and J by 3 bases, with 13 bases between the two germline ends. CDR1 SNHLY and CDR2 FYNNEI come from the germline V gene. This CDR3 is 14 amino acids long. The chain joins TRBV2 to TRBJ2-7, with D tentatively TRBD1 or TRBD2 (5 bases each). The sequence was obtained from a man aged 18-30 years in good health. The sequencing sample was made of naive CD8+ T cells sorted from blood. The CDR3 DNA reads TGTGCCAGCAGTGGGATGGGACCTTTCTACGAGCAGTACTTC. Translated, it gives CASSGMGPFYEQYF. Together with reference TRBV2 and TRBJ2-7, the CDR3 gives the full variable domain: EPEVTQTPSHQVTQMGQEVILRCVPISNHLYFYWYRQILGQKVEFLVSFYNNEISEKSEIFDDQFSVERPDGSNFTLKIRSTKLEDSAMYFCASSGMGPFYEQYFGPGTRLTVT.